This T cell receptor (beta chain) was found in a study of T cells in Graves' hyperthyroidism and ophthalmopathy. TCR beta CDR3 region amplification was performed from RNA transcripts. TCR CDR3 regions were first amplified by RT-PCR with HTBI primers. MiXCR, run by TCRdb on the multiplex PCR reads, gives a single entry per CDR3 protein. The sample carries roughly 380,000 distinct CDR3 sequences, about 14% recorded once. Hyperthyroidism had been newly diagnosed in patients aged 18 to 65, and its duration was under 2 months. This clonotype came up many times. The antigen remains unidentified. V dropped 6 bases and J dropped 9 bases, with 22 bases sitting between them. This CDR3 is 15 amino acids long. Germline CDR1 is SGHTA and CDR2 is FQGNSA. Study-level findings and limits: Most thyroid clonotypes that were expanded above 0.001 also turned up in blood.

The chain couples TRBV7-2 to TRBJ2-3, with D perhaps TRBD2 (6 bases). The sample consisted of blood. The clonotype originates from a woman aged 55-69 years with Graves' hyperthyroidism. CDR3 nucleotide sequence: TGTGCCAGCAGGTCGCCATCTTCTAGCGAGGGGACGCAGTATTTT. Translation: CASRSPSSSEGTQYF.